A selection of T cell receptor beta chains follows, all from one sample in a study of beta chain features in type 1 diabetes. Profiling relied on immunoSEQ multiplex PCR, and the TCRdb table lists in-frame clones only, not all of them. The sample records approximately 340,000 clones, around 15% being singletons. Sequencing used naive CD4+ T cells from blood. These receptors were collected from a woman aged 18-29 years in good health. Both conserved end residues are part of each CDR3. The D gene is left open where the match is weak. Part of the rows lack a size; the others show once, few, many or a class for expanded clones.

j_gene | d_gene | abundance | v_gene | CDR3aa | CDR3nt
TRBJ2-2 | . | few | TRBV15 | CATSRDNRGGELFF | TGTGCCACCAGCAGAGATAATAGGGGCGGGGAGCTGTTTTTT
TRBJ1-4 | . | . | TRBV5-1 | CASSSEGLGEKLFF | TGCGCCAGCAGCTCGGAGGGGTTGGGTGAAAAACTGTTTTTT
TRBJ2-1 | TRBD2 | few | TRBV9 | CASSSSGVRYNEQFF | TGTGCCAGCAGCTCTAGCGGGGTCCGGTACAATGAGCAGTTCTTC
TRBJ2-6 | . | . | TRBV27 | CASSLRSGANVLTF | TGTGCCAGCAGTTTACGCTCTGGGGCCAACGTCCTGACTTTC
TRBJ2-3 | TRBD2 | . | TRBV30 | CARSGNVDTQYF | TGTGCCCGTAGCGGGAATGTAGATACGCAGTATTTT
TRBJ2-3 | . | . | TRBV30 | CAWSVGGPDTQYF | TGTGCCTGGAGTGTAGGTGGGCCAGATACGCAGTATTTT
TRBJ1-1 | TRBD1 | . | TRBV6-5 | CASTRTGVTEAFF | TGTGCCAGCACCCGGACAGGGGTCACTGAAGCTTTCTTT
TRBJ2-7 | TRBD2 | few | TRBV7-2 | CASSPVAGGAYEQYF | TGTGCCAGCAGCCCAGTAGCGGGAGGTGCGTACGAGCAGTACTTC
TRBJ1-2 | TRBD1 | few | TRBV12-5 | CASGRQGARGYTF | TGTGCTAGTGGTAGACAGGGGGCGAGAGGCTACACCTTC
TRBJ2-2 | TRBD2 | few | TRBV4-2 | CASSQDRLAGGTGELFF | TGTGCCAGCAGCCAAGATCGACTAGCGGGAGGTACCGGGGAGCTGTTTTTT
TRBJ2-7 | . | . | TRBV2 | CASSGGSAHDYEQYF | TGTGCCAGCAGTGGCGGCAGCGCCCACGACTACGAGCAGTACTTC
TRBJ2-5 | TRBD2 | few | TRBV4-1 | CASSQDRSGSAQETQYF | TGCGCCAGCAGCCAAGATCGAAGCGGGAGCGCTCAAGAGACCCAGTACTTC
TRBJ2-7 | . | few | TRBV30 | CAWKSGQGLSYEQYF | TGTGCCTGGAAATCCGGGCAGGGTTTAAGCTACGAGCAGTACTTC
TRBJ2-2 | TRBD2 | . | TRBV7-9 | CASSLFSGTSWTGELFF | TGTGCCAGCAGCTTATTTTCCGGGACTAGCTGGACCGGGGAGCTGTTTTTT
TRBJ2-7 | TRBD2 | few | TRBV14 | CASSPLAGLSYEQYF | TGTGCCAGCAGTCCTCTAGCGGGACTTTCCTACGAGCAGTACTTC
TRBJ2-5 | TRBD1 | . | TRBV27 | CASSSTYLTGMETQYF | TGTGCCAGCAGTTCGACGTACCTGACAGGGATGGAGACCCAGTACTTC
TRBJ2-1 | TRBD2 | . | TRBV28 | CASSPSGGHEQFF | TGTGCCAGCTCCCCATCGGGGGGTCATGAGCAGTTCTTC
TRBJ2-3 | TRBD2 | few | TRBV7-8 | CASSLAIWREGPATQYF | TGTGCCAGCAGCTTAGCGATCTGGCGGGAGGGCCCGGCCACGCAGTATTTT
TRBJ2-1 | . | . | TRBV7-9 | CASSLMSNEQFF | TGTGCCAGCAGCTTAATGAGTAATGAGCAGTTCTTC
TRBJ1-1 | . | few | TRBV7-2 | CASSFDRLVAEAFF | TGTGCCAGCAGCTTCGACAGGTTGGTCGCTGAAGCTTTCTTT
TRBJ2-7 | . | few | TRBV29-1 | CSGRFSYEQYF | TGCAGCGGGAGGTTTTCCTACGAGCAGTACTTC
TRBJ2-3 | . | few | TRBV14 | CASSQYGTDTQYF | TGTGCCAGCAGCCAATACGGGACAGATACGCAGTATTTT
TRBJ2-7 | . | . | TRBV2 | CASSGQRWDEQYF | TGTGCCAGCAGTGGACAGAGGTGGGACGAGCAGTACTTC
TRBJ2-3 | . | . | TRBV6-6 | CARGGGGTDTQYF | TGTGCCAGGGGAGGGGGGGGCACAGATACGCAGTATTTT
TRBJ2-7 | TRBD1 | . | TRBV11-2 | CASSKDRGRYEQYF | TGTGCCAGCAGCAAAGACAGGGGCAGGTACGAGCAGTACTTC
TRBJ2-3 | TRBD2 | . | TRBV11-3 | CASSFGLAGGTDTQYF | TGTGCCAGCAGCTTCGGTCTGGCGGGAGGAACAGATACGCAGTATTTT
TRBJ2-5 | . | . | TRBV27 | CASHRTPGRGQETQYF | TGTGCCAGCCACCGTACCCCGGGCCGAGGGCAAGAGACCCAGTACTTC
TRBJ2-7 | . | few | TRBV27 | CASSSGLIF | TGTGCCAGCAGTTCAGGACTAATCTTC
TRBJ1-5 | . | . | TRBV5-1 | CASSFGGGKDQPQHF | TGCGCCAGCAGCTTCGGGGGAGGGAAGGATCAGCCCCAGCATTTT
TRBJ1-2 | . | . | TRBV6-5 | CASSYRSNYGYTF | TGTGCCAGCAGTTACCGGAGTAACTATGGCTACACCTTC
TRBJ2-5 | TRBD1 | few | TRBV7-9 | CASSPLTGEETQYF | TGTGCCAGCAGCCCGTTGACAGGGGAAGAGACCCAGTACTTC
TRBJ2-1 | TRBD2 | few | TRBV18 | CASSPGREVYNEQFF | TGTGCCAGCTCACCGGGCCGGGAGGTCTACAATGAGCAGTTCTTC
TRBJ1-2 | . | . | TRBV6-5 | CASTSGARANYGYTF | TGTGCCAGCACCAGCGGGGCCAGGGCCAACTATGGCTACACCTTC
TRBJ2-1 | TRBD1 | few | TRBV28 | CASSGTGRGEQFF | TGTGCCAGCAGTGGGACAGGGAGAGGTGAGCAGTTCTTC
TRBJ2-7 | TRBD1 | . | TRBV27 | CASSLRTGGYEQYF | TGTGCCAGCAGTTTAAGAACAGGGGGCTACGAGCAGTACTTC